This TCR beta chain originates from a study of blood T cell repertoires in COVID-19. Original handling: Reference gene primer amplification gave nucleated cell count estimates. Clones were sequenced by immunoSEQ multiplex PCR, and TCRdb holds only the in-frame ones, with some missing. V and J calls and clone size are copied from that table; D and trimming were computed from the DNA. This table holds roughly 120,000 clones, less than 90% found once. V was clipped by 2 bases and J by 0 bases, with 6 bases between them. Germline V gene lookup returns CDR1 SGHDT and CDR2 YYEEEE. The CDR3 is 14 amino acids. Worth noting for this clone: Other DNA sequences from this sample encode an identical CDR3 as well.

This rearrangement joins TRBV5-6 to TRBJ1-3, with a possible D match to TRBD1 (5 bases). The receptor was isolated from an elderly man with acute or convalescent COVID-19. The sequenced sample was peripheral blood. The CDR3 reads CASSLRGSGNTIYF. The CDR3 coding sequence is TGTGCCAGCAGCTTAAGGGGCTCTGGAAACACCATATATTTT.